This T cell receptor beta chain was recorded in a study of beta chain features in type 1 diabetes. A CD45RO/CCR7/CD25/CD127/CD95/CD27 panel sorted naive, central memory, regulatory and stem cell-like memory CD4+ cells. The sequenced template was cDNA made from the entire isolated RNA. This table comes from immunoSEQ multiplex PCR, and its TCRdb copy is limited to in-frame clones, with some not included. The sample records 140,000 to 150,000 clones, 10% being singletons. This CDR3 has 16 residues. Germline loops: CDR1 SGHTA, CDR2 FQGNSA. V shed 1 base and J 5 bases; nucleotides not matched to a gene: 8.

The source material was naive CD4+ T cells from blood. The sequence came from a man younger than 30 in good health. This chain links TRBV7-2 with TRBJ2-5, with 9 bases matching TRBD2. CDR3 loop: CASSLVAGLAGETQYF. Written as DNA, the CDR3 is TGTGCCAGCAGCTTAGTTGCGGGACTAGCCGGTGAGACCCAGTACTTC.